This entry concerns a single TCR beta chain. Its antigen is not yet known. Per-nucleotide qualities are absent, and no much larger clonotype sits a single base away. CDR1 and CDR2 (SGHTA, FQGNSA) derive from the germline V gene. V was cut back by 1 base and J by 2 bases, leaving a gap of 18 bases between them. From the cysteine up to the phenylalanine, the CDR3 has a length of 18 residues. The retained sequence is limited to the CDR3, 54 bases, with the frame set at the first base. The roughly 39 donors, aged roughly 6 to 95 years, were systemically healthy Caucasian individuals from Russia. Around 10 milliliters of peripheral blood were collected from each donor into EDTA-treated Vacutainer tubes. Ficoll-Paque density-gradient centrifugation was used to isolate PBMCs, with at least 6.5 million obtained per sample. Total RNA, at least 6 micrograms per sample, was extracted from PBMCs with Trizol reagent. The percentages of naive CD45RAhigh/CD27high T cells were determined by flow cytometry on a PBMC aliquot from every donor.

This specimen comes from a study of blood T cells in healthy people across ages (dated by TCRdb to between 2015 and 2016). Background on the whole study: Template switching captured roughly one uniquely barcoded TCR beta cDNA molecule per two T cells in model experiments. The study measured age-related changes in TCR beta repertoire diversity using deep sequencing normalized with unique cDNA molecular identifiers. The donors were split into four age groups: young (average around 17 years), middle-aged (roughly 39), aged (roughly 68) and long-lived (roughly 77). Donors of different ages were randomly distributed across sequencing lanes to avoid experimental bias. For two donors (one aged 18 to 29 and one aged 80 or older), the study analyzed two additional independent replicas of 1 million unique cDNA reads from the same blood draw. Overall study outcomes, separate from this receptor: Estimates of total diversity based on one million sequenced T cells were considered lower bounds and underestimates. Compared with the aged group, the long-lived group had more naive CD4+ T cells, fewer expanded clones and increased TCR diversity, suggesting age selection. Bulk unsorted PBMC profiling prevented conclusive comparison of naive and antigen-experienced compartments. As age increased, observed TCR beta diversity per million T cells dropped in a roughly linear way, and a significant reduction was already evident by age 40. Because donor CMV infection status was unknown, age-related changes in expanded clonotypes were potentially confounded. A strong correlation was found between observed TCR beta diversity and the percentage of naive T cells measured by flow cytometry.

Library prep was done by 5' RACE. The sample was run on an Illumina HiSeq 2500. The second PCR ran for about 6 to 11 cycles and used a J-beta primer mix along with a sample-barcoded 5' primer. A unique molecular identifier was introduced onto each TCR beta cDNA molecule by a template-switch 5' adaptor carrying 12 random nucleotides. At least 3 million CDR3-containing paired-end reads were obtained from each sample. All of the RNA was converted into first-strand cDNA using the Mint cDNA synthesis kit, with a TRBC-specific oligonucleotide serving as the primer. After uracil-DNA glycosylase treatment, a first 18-cycle PCR used universal primers M1SS and BC2_uni_R on all cDNA. Per the original workflow: For normalization, 1 million high-quality reads were randomly selected from each sample, with every read carrying a distinct molecular identifier. Instead of being binned into consensus sequences, reads with shared molecular identifiers were discarded. MiTCR, set to a Q25 quality threshold and the strictest error-elimination algorithm, was used for CDR3 identification, clonotype clustering and error correction. A nonparametric unseen species model with Euler transformation was used to estimate a lower bound on total TCR beta diversity. TCRdb cleaned the public reads at Q25 with fastp, built clones with MiXCR and kept in-frame beta chains. Rows matching on CDR3 protein sequence are summarized as one entry with the most common DNA and genes. TCRdb, not the original authors, processed these V and J calls. The sample profile shows roughly 700,000 distinct CDR3 sequences; around 48% of them were found once. Jointly, the top ten make up 25% to 35% of the sample.

The rearranged segments are TRBV7-2 and TRBJ2-1; 5 matching bases give a weak D call of TRBD1. The sample was blood. This clonotype originated in a woman in her sixties or seventies in good health. The CDR3 amino acid sequence is: CASSLVRMNRRAYNEQFF. The DNA sequence is TGTGCCAGCAGCTTAGTCCGAATGAACAGGCGAGCCTACAATGAGCAGTTCTTC.